The clone carrying this TCR beta chain has only a few counts. This specimen comes from a study of blood T cell repertoires in COVID-19. Study details: The origin of the acute and convalescent COVID-19 samples was the United States, Italy and Spain. T cells, B-cell-depleted T cells, or PBMCs provided the cDNA or gDNA that served as material.

This CDR3 contains 14 residues. The germline V gene encodes CDR1 MNHNY and CDR2 SVGAGI (reference sequence). V was pared by 2 bases and J by 8 bases, with 12 bases between. Per the study methods: Researchers report that nucleated cell counts were estimated from reference gene primer amplification. The data were produced by immunoSEQ multiplex PCR, yet TCRdb's version contains in-frame clones alone and is incomplete. From that table come the V and J calls and clone size; the DNA was used to work out D and trimming. Of tens of thousands of clones in the sample, around 91% were seen once. The genes are TRBV6-6 and TRBJ1-4; tentative D call: TRBD1 (6 bases). The receptor comes from a human donor in a cohort sampled during active COVID-19. The sequenced sample was peripheral blood. The CDR3 region is CASSYAAGEEKLFF. Here the CDR3 DNA reads TGTGCCAGCAGTTACGCAGCAGGGGAGGAAAAACTGTTTTTT.